This T cell receptor beta chain was recorded in a study of blood T cell repertoires in COVID-19. The wider study: The United States, Italy and Spain were the sources of the acute and convalescent COVID-19 samples. PBMCs, B-cell-depleted T cells, or T cells were the source of the cDNA or gDNA that made up the material.

In the study's own analysis: Researchers report that nucleated cell counts were estimated from reference gene primer amplification. Clones were sequenced by immunoSEQ multiplex PCR, and TCRdb holds only the in-frame ones, with some missing. The V and J calls and clone size are taken from that table; D and trimming were inferred from the DNA. This sample has more than 95,000 clones, with 81% found just once. CDR3 length equals 13 residues. The J segment lost 5 bases and the V segment lost 6 bases, leaving 3 bases of the junction unmatched. The TCR sequence derives from a man older than 75 with acute or convalescent COVID-19. The J gene is TRBJ2-5, the V gene TRBV12-3 or TRBV12-4; 10 bases line up with TRBD1. The sample comprised peripheral blood. CDR3: CASRGQGRETQYF. CDR3 coding DNA: TGTGCCAGCAGGGGACAGGGGAGGGAGACCCAGTACTTC.